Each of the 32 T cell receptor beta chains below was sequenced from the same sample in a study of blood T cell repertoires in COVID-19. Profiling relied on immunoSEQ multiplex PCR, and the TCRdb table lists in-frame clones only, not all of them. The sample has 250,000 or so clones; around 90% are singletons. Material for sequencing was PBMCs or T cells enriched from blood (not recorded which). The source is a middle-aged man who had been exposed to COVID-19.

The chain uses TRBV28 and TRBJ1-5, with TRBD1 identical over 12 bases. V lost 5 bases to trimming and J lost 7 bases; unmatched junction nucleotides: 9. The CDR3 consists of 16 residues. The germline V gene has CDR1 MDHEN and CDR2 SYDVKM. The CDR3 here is CASSPGDRGQGQPQHF. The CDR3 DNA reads TGTGCCAGCAGTCCGGGGGACAGGGGGCAGGGGCAGCCCCAGCATTTT.

The CDR3 nucleotides are TGCGCCAGCAGCAGGGAGACAGGGGCCGCAGATACGCAGTATTTT. As protein: CASSRETGAADTQYF. This chain uses TRBV4-1 with TRBJ2-3, with 8 bases identical to TRBD1. V shed 5 bases and J 4 bases; nucleotides not matched to a gene: 8. The CDR3 has 15 residues. The V gene's germline CDR1 is MGHRA and CDR2 YSYEKL.

CDR3 coding DNA: TGTGCCAGCAGACAGGGACTAGCGGTAAAGACCCAGTACTTC. Translating gives CASRQGLAVKTQYF. The V call is TRBV28, the J call TRBJ2-5, with TRBD2 matching 11 bases. The J segment lost 6 bases and the V segment lost 6 bases, leaving 6 bases of the junction unmatched. The CDR3 runs to 14 residues. The germline CDR1 and CDR2 sequences are MDHEN and SYDVKM.

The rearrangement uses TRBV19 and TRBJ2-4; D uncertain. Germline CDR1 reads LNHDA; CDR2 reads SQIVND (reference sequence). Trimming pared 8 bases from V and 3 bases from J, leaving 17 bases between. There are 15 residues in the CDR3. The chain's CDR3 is CASSIQDFDKNIQYF. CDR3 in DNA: TGTGCCAGTTCGATTCAGGATTTTGACAAAAACATTCAGTACTTC.

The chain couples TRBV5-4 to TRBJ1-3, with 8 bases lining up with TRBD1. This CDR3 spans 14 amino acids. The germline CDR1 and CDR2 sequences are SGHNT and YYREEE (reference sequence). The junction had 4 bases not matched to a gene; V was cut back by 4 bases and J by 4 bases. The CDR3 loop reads CASSRQGSGNTIYF. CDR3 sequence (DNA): TGTGCCAGCAGCCGACAGGGGTCCGGAAACACCATATATTTT. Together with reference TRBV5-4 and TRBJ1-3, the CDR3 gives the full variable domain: ETGVTQSPTHLIKTRGQQVTLRCSSQSGHNTVSWYQQALGQGPQFIFQYYREEENGRGNFPPRFSGLQFPNYSSELNVNALELDDSALYLCASSRQGSGNTIYFGEGSWLTVV.

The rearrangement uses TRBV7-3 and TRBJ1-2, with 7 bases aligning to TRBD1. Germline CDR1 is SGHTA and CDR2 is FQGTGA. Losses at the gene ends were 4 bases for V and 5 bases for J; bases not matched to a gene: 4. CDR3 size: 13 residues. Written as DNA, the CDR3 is TGTGCCAGCAGCTCCGACAGGGAATATGGCTACACCTTC. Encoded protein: CASSSDREYGYTF. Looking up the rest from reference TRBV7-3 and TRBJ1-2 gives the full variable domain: GAGVSQTPSNKVTEKGKYVELRCDPISGHTALYWYRQSLGQGPEFLIYFQGTGAADDSGLPNDRFFAVRPEGSVSTLKIQRTERGDSAVYLCASSSDREYGYTFGSGTRLTVV.

The chain's CDR3 is CASSFHGQGGSPLHF. The CDR3 coding sequence is TGTGCCAGCAGCTTCCACGGACAGGGGGGATCACCCCTCCACTTT. The J gene is TRBJ1-6, the V gene TRBV11-3, with 10 bases matching TRBD1. This CDR3 has 15 amino acids. Germline assignment: CDR1 SGHNT and CDR2 YENEEA. The V segment lost 3 bases and the J segment 10 bases; nucleotides outside the gene matches: 6.

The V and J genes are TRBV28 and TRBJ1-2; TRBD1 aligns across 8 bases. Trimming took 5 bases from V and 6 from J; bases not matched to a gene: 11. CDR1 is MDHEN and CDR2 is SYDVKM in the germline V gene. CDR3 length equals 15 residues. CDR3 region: CASSLLQGARNGYTF. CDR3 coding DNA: TGTGCCAGCAGTCTGCTGCAGGGGGCTAGGAATGGCTACACCTTC.

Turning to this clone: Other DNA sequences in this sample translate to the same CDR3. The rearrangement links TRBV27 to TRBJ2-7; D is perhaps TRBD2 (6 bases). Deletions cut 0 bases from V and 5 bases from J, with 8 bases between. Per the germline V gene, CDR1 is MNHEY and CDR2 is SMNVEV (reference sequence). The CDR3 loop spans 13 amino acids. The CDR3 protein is CASSLSGGNEQYF. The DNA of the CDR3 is TGTGCCAGCAGTTTATCTGGGGGGAACGAGCAGTACTTC.

The chain's CDR3 is CASSIMPPTYNEQFF. In DNA form, the CDR3 reads TGTGCCAGTAGTATAATGCCTCCTACCTACAATGAGCAGTTCTTC. The rearrangement uses TRBV19 and TRBJ2-1; D gene ambiguous. The germline CDR1 and CDR2 sequences are LNHDA and SQIVND (reference sequence). The CDR3 extends over 15 amino acids. Deletions cut 2 bases from V and 2 bases from J, with 10 bases between.

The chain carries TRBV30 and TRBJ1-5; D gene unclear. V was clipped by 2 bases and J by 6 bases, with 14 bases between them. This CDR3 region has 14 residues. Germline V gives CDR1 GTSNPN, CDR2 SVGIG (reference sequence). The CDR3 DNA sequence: TGTGCCTGGAGTCTGGTCGGGTCCTTTCAGCCCCAGCATTTT. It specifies CAWSLVGSFQPQHF.

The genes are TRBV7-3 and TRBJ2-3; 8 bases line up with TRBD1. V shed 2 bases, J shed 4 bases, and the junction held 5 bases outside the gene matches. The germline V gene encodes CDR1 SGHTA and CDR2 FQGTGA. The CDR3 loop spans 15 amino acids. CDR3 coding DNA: TGTGCCAGCAGCTTAGCAGGGGGCAGTTCAGATACGCAGTATTTT. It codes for CASSLAGGSSDTQYF.

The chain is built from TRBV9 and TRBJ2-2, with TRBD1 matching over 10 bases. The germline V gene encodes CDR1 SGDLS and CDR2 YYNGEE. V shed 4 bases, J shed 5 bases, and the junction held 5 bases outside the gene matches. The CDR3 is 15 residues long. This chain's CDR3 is CASSPRDRGTGELFF. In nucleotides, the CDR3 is TGTGCCAGCAGCCCTAGGGACAGGGGTACCGGGGAGCTGTTTTTT. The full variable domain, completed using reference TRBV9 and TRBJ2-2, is DSGVTQTPKHLITATGQRVTLRCSPRSGDLSVYWYQQSLDQGLQFLIQYYNGEERAKGNILERFSAQQFPDLHSELNLSSLELGDSALYFCASSPRDRGTGELFFGEGSRLTVL.

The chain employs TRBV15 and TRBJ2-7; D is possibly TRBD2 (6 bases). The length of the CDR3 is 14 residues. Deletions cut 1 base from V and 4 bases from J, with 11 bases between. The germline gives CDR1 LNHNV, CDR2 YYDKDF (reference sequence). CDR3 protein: CATSRAQEGYEQYF. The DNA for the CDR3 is TGTGCCACCAGCAGAGCGCAGGAGGGTTACGAGCAGTACTTC.

The CDR3 reads CSAGTSGTPGETQYF. DNA of the CDR3: TGCAGCGCCGGGACTAGCGGGACCCCGGGGGAGACCCAGTACTTC. The chain uses TRBV29-1 and TRBJ2-5; 13 bases align to TRBD2. The germline V gene encodes CDR1 SQVTM and CDR2 ANQGSEA. V was clipped by 7 bases and J by 5 bases; unmatched bases: 10. The CDR3 sequence is 15 residues long.

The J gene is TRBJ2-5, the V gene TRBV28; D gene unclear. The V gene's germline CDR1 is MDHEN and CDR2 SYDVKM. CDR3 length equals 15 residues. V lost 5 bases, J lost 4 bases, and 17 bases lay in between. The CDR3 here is CASSTLDAAGETQYF. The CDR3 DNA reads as TGTGCCAGCAGTACCCTCGACGCAGCAGGAGAGACCCAGTACTTC.

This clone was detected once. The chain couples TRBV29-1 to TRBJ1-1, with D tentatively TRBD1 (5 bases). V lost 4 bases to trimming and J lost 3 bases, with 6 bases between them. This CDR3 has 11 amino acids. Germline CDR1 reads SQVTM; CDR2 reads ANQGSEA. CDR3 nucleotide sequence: TGCAGCGTTGGGGGGGACACTGAAGCTTTCTTT. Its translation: CSVGGDTEAFF.

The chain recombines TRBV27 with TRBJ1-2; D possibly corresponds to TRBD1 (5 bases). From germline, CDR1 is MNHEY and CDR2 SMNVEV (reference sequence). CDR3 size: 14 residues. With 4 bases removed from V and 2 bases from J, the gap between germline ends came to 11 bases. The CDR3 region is CASSSGLINYGYTF. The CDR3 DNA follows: TGTGCCAGCAGTTCGGGACTGATCAACTATGGCTACACCTTC.

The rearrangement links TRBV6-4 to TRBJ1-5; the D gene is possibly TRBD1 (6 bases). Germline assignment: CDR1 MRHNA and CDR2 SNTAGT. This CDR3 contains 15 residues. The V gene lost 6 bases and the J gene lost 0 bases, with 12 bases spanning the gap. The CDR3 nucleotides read TGTGCCAGCAGGGACAGTGCGTATAGCAATCAGCCCCAGCATTTT. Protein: CASRDSAYSNQPQHF.

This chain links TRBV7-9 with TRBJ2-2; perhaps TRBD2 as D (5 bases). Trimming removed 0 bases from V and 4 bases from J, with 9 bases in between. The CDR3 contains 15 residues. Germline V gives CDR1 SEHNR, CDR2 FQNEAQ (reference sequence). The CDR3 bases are TGTGCCAGCAGCTTAGCGGGAGTAAGCACCGGGGAGCTGTTTTTT. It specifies CASSLAGVSTGELFF.

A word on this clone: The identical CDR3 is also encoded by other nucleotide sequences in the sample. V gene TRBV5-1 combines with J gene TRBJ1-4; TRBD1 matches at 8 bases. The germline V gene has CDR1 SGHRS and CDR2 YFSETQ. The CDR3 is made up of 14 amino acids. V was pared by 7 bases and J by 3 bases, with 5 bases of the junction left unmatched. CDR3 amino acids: CASSRQGSNEKLFF. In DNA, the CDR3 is TGCGCCAGCTCCCGACAGGGGTCTAATGAAAAACTGTTTTTT.

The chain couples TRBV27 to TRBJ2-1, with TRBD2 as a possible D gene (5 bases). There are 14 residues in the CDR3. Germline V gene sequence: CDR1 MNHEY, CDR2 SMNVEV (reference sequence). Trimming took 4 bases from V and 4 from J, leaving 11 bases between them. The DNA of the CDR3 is TGTGCCAGCAGTTCGCTAGCCGGTTACAATGAGCAGTTCTTC. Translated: CASSSLAGYNEQFF.

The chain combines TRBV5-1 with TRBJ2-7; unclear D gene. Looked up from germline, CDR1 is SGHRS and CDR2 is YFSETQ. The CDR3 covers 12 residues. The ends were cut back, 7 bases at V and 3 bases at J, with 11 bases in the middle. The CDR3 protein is CASSGFGYEQYF. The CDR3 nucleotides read TGCGCCAGCTCCGGGTTCGGCTACGAGCAGTACTTC.

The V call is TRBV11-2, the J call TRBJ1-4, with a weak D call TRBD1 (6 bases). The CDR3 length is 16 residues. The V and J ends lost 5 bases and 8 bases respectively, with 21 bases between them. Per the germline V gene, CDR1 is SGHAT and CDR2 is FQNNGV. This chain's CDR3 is CASSPSGGLLGEKLFF. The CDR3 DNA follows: TGTGCCAGCAGCCCCTCCGGGGGGCTTTTGGGGGAAAAACTGTTTTTT.

The CDR3: CASSATRLLSSNTGELFF. CDR3 nucleotides: TGCGCCAGCAGCGCTACCCGACTCCTTTCCTCAAACACCGGGGAGCTGTTTTTT. The J gene is TRBJ2-2, the V gene TRBV4-1; D gene uncertain. In germline, CDR1 is MGHRA, CDR2 YSYEKL. This CDR3 spans 18 amino acids. Between the trimmed V and J ends, which lost 5 bases and 2 bases, there was a span of 21 bases.

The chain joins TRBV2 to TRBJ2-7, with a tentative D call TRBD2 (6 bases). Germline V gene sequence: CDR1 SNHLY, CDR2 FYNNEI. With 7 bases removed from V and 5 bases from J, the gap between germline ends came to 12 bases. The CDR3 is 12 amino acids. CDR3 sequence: CASNRLGDEQYF. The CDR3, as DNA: TGTGCCAGCAACCGACTAGGCGACGAGCAGTACTTC.

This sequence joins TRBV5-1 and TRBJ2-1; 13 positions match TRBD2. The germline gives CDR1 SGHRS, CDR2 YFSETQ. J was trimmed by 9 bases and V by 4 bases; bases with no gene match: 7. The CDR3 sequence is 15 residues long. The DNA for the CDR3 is TGCGCCAGCAGCGTAACTAGCGGGAGGGGGGTTGAGCAGTTCTTC. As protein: CASSVTSGRGVEQFF.

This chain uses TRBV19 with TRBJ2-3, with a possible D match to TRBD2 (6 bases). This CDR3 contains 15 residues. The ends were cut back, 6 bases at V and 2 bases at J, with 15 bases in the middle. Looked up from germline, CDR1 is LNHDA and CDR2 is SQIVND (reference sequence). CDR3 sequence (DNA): TGTGCCAGTAGGATCGGGGGAGGACCCACAGATACGCAGTATTTT. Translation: CASRIGGGPTDTQYF.

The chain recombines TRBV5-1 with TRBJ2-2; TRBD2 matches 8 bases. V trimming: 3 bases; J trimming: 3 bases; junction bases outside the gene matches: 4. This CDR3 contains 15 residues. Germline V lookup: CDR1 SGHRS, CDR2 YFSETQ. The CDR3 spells CASSYGLADTGELFF. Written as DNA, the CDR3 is TGCGCCAGCAGCTACGGACTAGCTGACACCGGGGAGCTGTTTTTT.

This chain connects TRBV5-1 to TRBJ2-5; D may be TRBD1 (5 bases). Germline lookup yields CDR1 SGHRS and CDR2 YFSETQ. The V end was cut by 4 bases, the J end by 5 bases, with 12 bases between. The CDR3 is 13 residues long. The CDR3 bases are TGCGCCAGCAGCCCAGGGTTAGGTGAGACCCAGTACTTC. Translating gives CASSPGLGETQYF. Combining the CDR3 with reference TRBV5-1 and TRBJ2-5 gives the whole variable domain KAGVTQTPRYLIKTRGQQVTLSCSPISGHRSVSWYQQTPGQGLQFLFEYFSETQRNKGNFPGRFSGRQFSNSRSEMNVSTLELGDSALYLCASSPGLGETQYFGPGTRLLVL.

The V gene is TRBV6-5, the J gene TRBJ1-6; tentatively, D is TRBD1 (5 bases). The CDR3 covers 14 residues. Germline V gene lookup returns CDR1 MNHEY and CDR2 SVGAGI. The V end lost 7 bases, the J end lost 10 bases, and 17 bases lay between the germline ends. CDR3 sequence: CASTFRGLRSPLHF. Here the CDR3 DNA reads TGTGCCAGCACCTTTCGGGGGTTAAGGTCACCCCTCCACTTT.

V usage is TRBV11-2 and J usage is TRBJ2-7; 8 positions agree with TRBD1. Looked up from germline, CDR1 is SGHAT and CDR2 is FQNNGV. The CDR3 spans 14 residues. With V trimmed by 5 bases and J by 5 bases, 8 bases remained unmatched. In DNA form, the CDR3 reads TGTGCCAGCAGCCCAGGACAGGGTTTAGACGAGCAGTACTTC. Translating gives CASSPGQGLDEQYF.